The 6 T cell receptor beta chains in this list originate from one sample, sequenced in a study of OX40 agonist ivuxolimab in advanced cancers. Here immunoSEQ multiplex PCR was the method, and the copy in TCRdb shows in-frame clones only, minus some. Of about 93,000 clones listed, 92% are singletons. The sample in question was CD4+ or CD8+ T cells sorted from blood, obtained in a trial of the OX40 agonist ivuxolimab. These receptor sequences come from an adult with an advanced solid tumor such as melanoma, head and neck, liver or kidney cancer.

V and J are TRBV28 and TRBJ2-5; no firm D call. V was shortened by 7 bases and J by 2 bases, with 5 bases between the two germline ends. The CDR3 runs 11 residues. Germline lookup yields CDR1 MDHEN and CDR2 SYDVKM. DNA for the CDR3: TGTGCCAGCAACGATCAAGAGACCCAGTACTTC. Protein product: CASNDQETQYF.

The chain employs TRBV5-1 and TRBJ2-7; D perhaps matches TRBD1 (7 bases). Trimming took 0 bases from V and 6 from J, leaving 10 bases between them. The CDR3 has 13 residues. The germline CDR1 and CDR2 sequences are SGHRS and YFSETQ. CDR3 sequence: CASSLVQGGEQYF. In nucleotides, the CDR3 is TGCGCCAGCAGCTTGGTTCAGGGGGGCGAGCAGTACTTC.

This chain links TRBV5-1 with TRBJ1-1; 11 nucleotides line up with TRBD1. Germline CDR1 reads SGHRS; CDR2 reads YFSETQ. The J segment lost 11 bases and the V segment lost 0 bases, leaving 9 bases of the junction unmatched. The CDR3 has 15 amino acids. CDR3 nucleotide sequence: TGCGCCAGCAGCTTGGGCCCCGGGACAGGGGGGATGGCTTTCTTT. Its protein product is CASSLGPGTGGMAFF.

As DNA, the CDR3 is TGTGCCAGCAGCGTAGTGGCAGATAACACTGAAGCTTTCTTT. This translates into CASSVVADNTEAFF. V is TRBV9 and J is TRBJ1-1; no reliable D call. The CDR3 is 14 residues long. V was shortened by 0 bases and J by 2 bases, with 8 bases between the two germline ends. Germline CDR1 and CDR2: SGDLS and YYNGEE.

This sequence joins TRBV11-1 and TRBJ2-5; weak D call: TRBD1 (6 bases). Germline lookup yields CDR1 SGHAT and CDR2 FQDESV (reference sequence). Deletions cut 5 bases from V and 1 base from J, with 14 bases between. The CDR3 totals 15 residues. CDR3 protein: CASSLTTGPQETQYF. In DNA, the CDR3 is TGTGCCAGCAGCCTCACGACAGGCCCCCAAGAGACCCAGTACTTC.

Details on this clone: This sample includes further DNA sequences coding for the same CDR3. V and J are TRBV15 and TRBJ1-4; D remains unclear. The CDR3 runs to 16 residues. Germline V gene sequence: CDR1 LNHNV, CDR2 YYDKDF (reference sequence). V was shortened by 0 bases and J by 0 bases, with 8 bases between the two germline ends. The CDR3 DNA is TGTGCCACCAGCAGAGATCGGTCCGCAACTAATGAAAAACTGTTTTTT. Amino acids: CATSRDRSATNEKLFF.